These 2 T cell receptor beta chains were sequenced from one sample in a study of T cell repertoires in ileal Crohn's disease. Time point specified: proximal margin of the surgical specimen (macroscopically non-inflamed). The data were produced by immunoSEQ multiplex PCR, yet TCRdb's version contains in-frame clones alone and is incomplete. The data show fewer than 7,500 clones, roughly 80% seen once. Sequencing used ileal tissue. These TCRs come from an adult with Crohn's disease.

The chain has TRBV18 and TRBJ1-1, with 7 positions matching TRBD1. The germline gives CDR1 KGHSH, CDR2 LQKENI. J gave up 6 bases and V 3 bases, and 10 bases lay outside the gene matches. This CDR3 comprises 15 residues. The CDR3 is CASSPRQGGDPEAFF. The DNA of the CDR3 is TGTGCCAGCTCACCTCGACAGGGAGGTGATCCTGAAGCTTTCTTT.

The chain employs TRBV28 and TRBJ2-3; TRBD2 matches 13 bases. There are 18 residues in the CDR3. Trimming removed 6 bases from V and 1 base from J; junction bases left unmatched: 10. Germline loops: CDR1 MDHEN, CDR2 SYDVKM. Here the CDR3 DNA reads TGTGCCAGCAGCACCGGGACTAGCGGGAAATTGGGCACAGATACGCAGTATTTT. Its translation is CASSTGTSGKLGTDTQYF.